The 29 T cell receptor beta chains listed next were all sequenced from one sample in a study of blood T cell repertoires in COVID-19. The repertoire was sequenced with immunoSEQ multiplex PCR; TCRdb's copy has only in-frame clones and lacks some. The profile shows approximately 310,000 clones, around 87% of them singletons. Sequencing input: peripheral blood. The receptors shown here come from a woman aged 45-65 years who had recovered from COVID-19.

The chain recombines TRBV28 with TRBJ1-1, with D perhaps matching TRBD1 (5 bases). This CDR3 comprises 14 residues. CDR1 is MDHEN and CDR2 is SYDVKM in the germline V gene. Trimming pared 2 bases from V and 4 bases from J, leaving 11 bases between. CDR3 bases: TGTGCCAGCAGTTTACGGGGCGGGAGCACTGAAGCTTTCTTT. Translating gives CASSLRGGSTEAFF.

The CDR3 sequence: CASSRDTSGSFSRIGETQYF. The CDR3 DNA reads as TGTGCCAGTAGTCGCGATACTAGCGGGAGTTTCTCTAGGATCGGAGAGACCCAGTACTTC. The rearrangement uses TRBV19 and TRBJ2-5; 11 bases map to TRBD2. Trimming removed 5 bases from V and 4 bases from J; junction bases left unmatched: 21. The germline gives CDR1 LNHDA, CDR2 SQIVND (reference sequence). The CDR3 runs 20 residues. Variable domain in full (rest from reference TRBV19 and TRBJ2-5): DGGITQSPKYLFRKEGQNVTLSCEQNLNHDAMYWYRQDPGQGLRLIYYSQIVNDFQKGDIAEGYSVSREKKESFPLTVTSAQKNPTAFYLCASSRDTSGSFSRIGETQYFGPGTRLLVL.

The CDR3 sequence is CASSLTRDSPGYTF. Here the CDR3 DNA reads TGTGCCAGCAGTTTAACTCGGGACAGCCCTGGCTACACCTTC. The rearrangement joins TRBV28 to TRBJ1-2; 7 nucleotides agree with TRBD1. This CDR3 has 14 residues. V lost 2 bases and J lost 7; bases outside the gene matches: 7. The germline CDR1 and CDR2 sequences are MDHEN and SYDVKM.

The chain employs TRBV23-1 and TRBJ1-5, with TRBD1 matching over 7 bases. TRBV23-1 is assigned to the ORF class and has an uncertain function. The CDR3 loop spans 18 amino acids. Trimming removed 8 bases from V and 3 bases from J; junction bases left unmatched: 19. Written as DNA, the CDR3 is TGCGCCAGCGGTCTCCTGCAGGGGGGCAGAAAAGACAATCAGCCCCAGCATTTT. As protein: CASGLLQGGRKDNQPQHF.

This chain uses TRBV24-1 with TRBJ2-1; TRBD1 agrees at 8 bases. Germline CDR1 KGHDR, CDR2 SFDVKD. After removal of 8 bases from V and 10 bases from J, the junction contained 9 bases not matched to a gene. The CDR3 is made up of 13 amino acids. In DNA form, the CDR3 reads TGTGCCACCAAACAGGACAGGGAAGAGGAGCAGTTCTTC. Residues: CATKQDREEEQFF.

The sample holds one count of this clone. An end of the junction differs from the germline gene, which may be a read error. The chain recombines TRBV6-5 with TRBJ1-2, with 9 bases aligning to TRBD1. Per germline, CDR1 MNHEY and CDR2 SVGAGI. This CDR3 contains 13 residues. The CDR3 loop reads CASSRTGAGPDAF. In DNA form, the CDR3 reads TGTGCCAGCAGCCGGACAGGGGCCGGCCCCGACGCCTTC.

V is TRBV4-2 and J is TRBJ2-7, with D uncertain. This CDR3 is 15 amino acids long. Trimming shortened V by 0 bases and J by 2 bases, and 11 bases separated the two germline ends. CDR1 is LGHNA, CDR2 YNFKEQ, per germline. The CDR3 bases are TGTGCCAGCAGCCAAGATGTTAACTCACCCTACGAGCAGTACTTC. Its translation: CASSQDVNSPYEQYF.

V and J are TRBV11-2 and TRBJ2-5; 11 bases match TRBD2. The germline V gene encodes CDR1 SGHAT and CDR2 FQNNGV. V shed 4 bases, J shed 7 bases, and the junction held 5 bases outside the gene matches. There are 14 residues in the CDR3. This chain's CDR3 is CASSSLAGGMTQYF. For the CDR3, the DNA is TGTGCCAGCAGCTCGTTAGCGGGGGGGATGACCCAGTACTTC.

This rearrangement joins TRBV11-2 to TRBJ2-1; D ambiguous. Germline CDR1 is SGHAT and CDR2 is FQNNGV. This CDR3 region has 18 residues. V was trimmed by 4 bases and J by 0 bases, leaving 19 bases between them. CDR3 sequence reads: CASSSHPVARSSYNEQFF. The CDR3 region has the DNA TGTGCCAGCAGCTCACACCCTGTCGCACGGAGCTCCTACAATGAGCAGTTCTTC.

The V call is TRBV3-1 (or the pseudogene TRBV3-2), the J call TRBJ2-3; 10 nucleotides line up with TRBD1. Looked up from germline, CDR1 is LGHDT and CDR2 is YNNKEL (reference sequence). The CDR3 has 13 amino acids. V shed 4 bases, J shed 5 bases, and the junction held 0 bases outside the gene matches. DNA for the CDR3: TGTGCCAGCAGCCGGACAGGGGGAGATACGCAGTATTTT. This gives the protein CASSRTGGDTQYF.

The chain is built from TRBV14 and TRBJ1-2; D not resolved. Between the trimmed V and J ends, which lost 1 base and 5 bases, there was a span of 8 bases. The CDR3 contains 13 residues. The germline gives CDR1 SGHDN, CDR2 FVKESK. The CDR3 region is CASSQVARYGYTF. Written as DNA, the CDR3 is TGTGCCAGCAGCCAAGTCGCGCGGTATGGCTACACCTTC. Full variable domain (missing parts from reference TRBV14 and TRBJ1-2): EAGVTQFPSHSVIEKGQTVTLRCDPISGHDNLYWYRRVMGKEIKFLLHFVKESKQDESGMPNNRFLAERTGGTYSTLKVQPAELEDSGVYFCASSQVARYGYTFGSGTRLTVV.

This chain uses TRBV7-8 with TRBJ1-1; D may be TRBD1 (5 bases). Trimming took 5 bases from V and 1 from J, leaving 14 bases between them. Germline V CDR1 and CDR2: SGHVS, FQNEAQ. This CDR3 region has 15 residues. CDR3 region: CASSRRTHSNTEAFF. DNA of the CDR3: TGTGCCAGCAGCAGACGGACACATTCGAACACTGAAGCTTTCTTT.

The chain employs TRBV19 and TRBJ1-2; tentatively, D is TRBD1 (6 bases). This CDR3 spans 12 amino acids. The V end lost 11 bases, the J end lost 4 bases, and 14 bases lay between the germline ends. Germline CDR1 and CDR2: LNHDA and SQIVND (reference sequence). The CDR3: CACRDTSYGYTF. In nucleotides, the CDR3 is TGTGCCTGCCGGGACACAAGCTATGGCTACACCTTC. The whole variable domain, filled in from reference TRBV19 and TRBJ1-2, reads DGGITQSPKYLFRKEGQNVTLSCEQNLNHDAMYWYRQDPGQGLRLIYYSQIVNDFQKGDIAEGYSVSREKKESFPLTVTSAQKNPTAFYLCACRDTSYGYTFGSGTRLTVV.

The rearrangement uses TRBV28 and TRBJ1-5; 8 bases agree with TRBD1. The CDR3 runs 12 residues. CDR1 and CDR2 (germline): MDHEN, SYDVKM. The V and J ends lost 5 bases and 6 bases, in that order; junction bases with no gene match: 0. For the CDR3, the DNA is TGTGCCAGCAGTCAGGGGGCTCAGCCCCAGCATTTT. This sequence encodes CASSQGAQPQHF.

The chain carries TRBV28 and TRBJ2-1; 7 positions match TRBD2. CDR3 length: 15 residues. CDR1 MDHEN and CDR2 SYDVKM come from the germline V gene. The V and J ends lost 3 bases and 6 bases, in that order; junction bases with no gene match: 8. Here the CDR3 DNA reads TGTGCCAGCAGTTTGCGGGGGACGGTTTTCAATGAGCAGTTCTTC. Translating gives CASSLRGTVFNEQFF. The variable domain in full, completed from reference TRBV28 and TRBJ2-1, reads DVKVTQSSRYLVKRTGEKVFLECVQDMDHENMFWYRQDPGLGLRLIYFSYDVKMKEKGDIPEGYSVSREKKERFSLILESASTNQTSMYLCASSLRGTVFNEQFFGPGTRLTVL.

This rearrangement joins TRBV21-1 to TRBJ1-5; the listed D gene, TRBD1, was not tested against the DNA. TRBV21-1 is a recognized pseudogene. The CDR3 has 13 residues. CDR3 region: CAGLRDNNQPQHF. In DNA form, the CDR3 reads TGTGCCGGTCTCCGGGACAACAATCAGCCCCAGCATTTT.

This clone was detected once. J is TRBJ2-7 and V is TRBV6-2 or TRBV6-3; 10 nucleotides align to TRBD1. Per germline, CDR1 MNHEY and CDR2 SVGEGT. The CDR3 extends over 13 amino acids. The junction had 8 bases not matched to a gene; V was cut back by 6 bases and J by 9 bases. The CDR3 protein is CASSRGTGDGQYF. Written as DNA, the CDR3 is TGTGCCAGCAGCCGTGGGACAGGGGACGGGCAGTACTTC.

This clone was seen once. The chain combines TRBV7-9 with TRBJ2-7; D is unresolved. The V gene lost 10 bases and the J gene lost 4 bases, with 14 bases spanning the gap. There are 12 residues in the CDR3. Germline-derived CDR1 and CDR2 are SEHNR and FQNEAQ (reference sequence). CDR3 loop: CATKNLGYEQYF. In DNA, the CDR3 is TGTGCCACCAAAAATCTAGGATACGAGCAGTACTTC.

This sequence joins TRBV5-4 and TRBJ2-2; a weak D match, TRBD2 (6 bases). The CDR3 contains 15 residues. Per the germline V gene, CDR1 is SGHNT and CDR2 is YYREEE (reference sequence). V dropped 0 bases and J dropped 0 bases, with 6 bases sitting between them. The CDR3 reads CASSLGGANTGELFF. CDR3 bases: TGTGCCAGCAGCTTGGGGGGGGCGAACACCGGGGAGCTGTTTTTT. Complete variable domain (other parts from reference TRBV5-4 and TRBJ2-2): ETGVTQSPTHLIKTRGQQVTLRCSSQSGHNTVSWYQQALGQGPQFIFQYYREEENGRGNFPPRFSGLQFPNYSSELNVNALELDDSALYLCASSLGGANTGELFFGEGSRLTVL.

This rearrangement joins TRBV4-1 to TRBJ2-7; D is perhaps TRBD2 (6 bases). This CDR3 spans 16 amino acids. The V gene lost 0 bases and the J gene lost 0 bases, with 12 bases spanning the gap. Per germline, CDR1 MGHRA and CDR2 YSYEKL. CDR3 sequence reads: CASSQETGVSSYEQYF. The CDR3 nucleotides are TGCGCCAGCAGCCAAGAAACGGGGGTGAGCTCCTACGAGCAGTACTTC.

The chain has TRBV30 and TRBJ2-7; 9 bases match TRBD2. This CDR3 spans 13 amino acids. CDR1 is GTSNPN, CDR2 SVGIG, per germline (reference sequence). V shed 1 base and J 6 bases; nucleotides not matched to a gene: 4. CDR3: CAWSAGLAFEQYF. The CDR3 DNA is TGTGCCTGGAGTGCCGGACTAGCGTTCGAGCAGTACTTC.

This chain joins TRBV19 and TRBJ1-2, with TRBD1 identical over 7 bases. CDR3 length: 15 amino acids. Germline V lookup: CDR1 LNHDA, CDR2 SQIVND (reference sequence). Trimming at V came to 5 bases and at J to 2 bases, leaving 8 bases not matched to a gene. CDR3 loop: CASSQGTVLNYGYTF. CDR3 DNA: TGTGCCAGTAGTCAAGGGACAGTACTCAACTATGGCTACACCTTC.

The chain carries TRBV19 and TRBJ1-2, with 11 bases matching TRBD1. Trimming cost V 0 bases and J 3 bases; bases outside gene matches: 3. The CDR3 has 16 amino acids. Germline CDR1 and CDR2: LNHDA and SQIVND (reference sequence). CDR3 nucleotides: TGTGCCAGTAGTATAGACGGACAGGGGGCCTACTATGGCTACACCTTC. It is translated as CASSIDGQGAYYGYTF.

The J gene is TRBJ2-5, the V gene TRBV7-2, with 10 bases aligning to TRBD2. V dropped 5 bases and J dropped 5; count of bases not matched to a gene: 14. Germline V gives CDR1 SGHTA, CDR2 FQGNSA. The CDR3 consists of 17 residues. The CDR3 DNA reads TGTGCCAGCAGCCAATCCGGGACTAGCGAGGCCGGGGAGACCCAGTACTTC. Translating gives CASSQSGTSEAGETQYF.

J is TRBJ2-3 and V is TRBV7-3; no clear D. V lost 2 bases and J 0 bases, leaving 6 bases between the germline ends. The CDR3 length is 14 residues. CDR1 and CDR2 from the germline V gene are SGHTA and FQGTGA. The CDR3 sequence is CASSLPGSTDTQYF. The CDR3 bases are TGTGCCAGCAGCTTACCCGGGAGCACAGATACGCAGTATTTT.

This chain links TRBV4-3 with TRBJ2-7, with D maybe TRBD1 (6 bases). Germline V gives CDR1 LGHNA, CDR2 YSLEER. Deletions cut 0 bases from V and 4 bases from J, with 13 bases between. There are 15 residues in the CDR3. As DNA, the CDR3 is TGCGCCAGCAGCCAAGATTCCGCCCAGGGGTACGAGCAGTACTTC. It yields the protein CASSQDSAQGYEQYF.

The chain combines TRBV4-3 with TRBJ2-1; 9 bases agree with TRBD2. Germline CDR1 reads LGHNA; CDR2 reads YSLEER. J gave up 3 bases and V 0 bases, and 9 bases lay outside the gene matches. The CDR3 has 18 residues. The CDR3: CASSQDWASGKIYNEQFF. The CDR3 DNA reads as TGCGCCAGCAGCCAAGACTGGGCTAGCGGGAAAATCTACAATGAGCAGTTCTTC.

V and J are TRBV5-6 and TRBJ2-7; perhaps TRBD2 as D (6 bases). Trimming cost V 0 bases and J 1 base, with 11 bases left between them. Germline V gene sequence: CDR1 SGHDT, CDR2 YYEEEE. CDR3 size: 15 residues. The CDR3 DNA is TGTGCCAGCAGCTTGGCCGGGACTGGTTCCTACGAGCAGTACTTC. Translated, it gives CASSLAGTGSYEQYF.

The chain uses TRBV3-1 (or the pseudogene TRBV3-2) and TRBJ1-2; a possible D gene is TRBD1 (6 bases). CDR1 is LGHDT and CDR2 is YNNKEL in the germline V gene (reference sequence). Trimming shortened V by 6 bases and J by 6 bases, and 23 bases separated the two germline ends. The CDR3 is 16 residues long. The CDR3 DNA reads as TGTGCCAGCAGTAAGCAAGCGGCAGGGGCGAGGGATGGCTACACCTTC. It is translated as CASSKQAAGARDGYTF.